The clone carrying this T cell receptor beta chain was seen repeatedly, ten times or more. RNA transcripts gave rise to amplified TCR beta CDR3 regions. HTBI primers were employed in a first-round RT-PCR of the TCR CDR3. TCRdb re-called the multiplex PCR reads with MiXCR, one entry per CDR3 protein. The sample consists of about 350,000 distinct CDR3 sequences, around 18% of them appearing once. Germline CDR1 reads MDHEN; CDR2 reads SYDVKM. Trimming pared 5 bases from V and 2 bases from J, leaving 13 bases between. The CDR3 contains 14 residues. This sample stems from a study of T cells in Graves' hyperthyroidism and ophthalmopathy. Study as a whole: Sampling of peripheral blood happened at initial diagnosis, prior to any treatment.

Patients having uncontrolled infection, another autoimmune disease, pregnancy or lactation were not included. Sequences were obtained from blood. This TCR was recovered from a woman aged 40 to 50 with Graves' ophthalmopathy. The chain couples TRBV28 to TRBJ2-7; unclear D gene. The CDR3 DNA follows: TGTGCCAGCAGTCAATTAGTAATACCCTACGAGCAGTACTTC. This codes for CASSQLVIPYEQYF.